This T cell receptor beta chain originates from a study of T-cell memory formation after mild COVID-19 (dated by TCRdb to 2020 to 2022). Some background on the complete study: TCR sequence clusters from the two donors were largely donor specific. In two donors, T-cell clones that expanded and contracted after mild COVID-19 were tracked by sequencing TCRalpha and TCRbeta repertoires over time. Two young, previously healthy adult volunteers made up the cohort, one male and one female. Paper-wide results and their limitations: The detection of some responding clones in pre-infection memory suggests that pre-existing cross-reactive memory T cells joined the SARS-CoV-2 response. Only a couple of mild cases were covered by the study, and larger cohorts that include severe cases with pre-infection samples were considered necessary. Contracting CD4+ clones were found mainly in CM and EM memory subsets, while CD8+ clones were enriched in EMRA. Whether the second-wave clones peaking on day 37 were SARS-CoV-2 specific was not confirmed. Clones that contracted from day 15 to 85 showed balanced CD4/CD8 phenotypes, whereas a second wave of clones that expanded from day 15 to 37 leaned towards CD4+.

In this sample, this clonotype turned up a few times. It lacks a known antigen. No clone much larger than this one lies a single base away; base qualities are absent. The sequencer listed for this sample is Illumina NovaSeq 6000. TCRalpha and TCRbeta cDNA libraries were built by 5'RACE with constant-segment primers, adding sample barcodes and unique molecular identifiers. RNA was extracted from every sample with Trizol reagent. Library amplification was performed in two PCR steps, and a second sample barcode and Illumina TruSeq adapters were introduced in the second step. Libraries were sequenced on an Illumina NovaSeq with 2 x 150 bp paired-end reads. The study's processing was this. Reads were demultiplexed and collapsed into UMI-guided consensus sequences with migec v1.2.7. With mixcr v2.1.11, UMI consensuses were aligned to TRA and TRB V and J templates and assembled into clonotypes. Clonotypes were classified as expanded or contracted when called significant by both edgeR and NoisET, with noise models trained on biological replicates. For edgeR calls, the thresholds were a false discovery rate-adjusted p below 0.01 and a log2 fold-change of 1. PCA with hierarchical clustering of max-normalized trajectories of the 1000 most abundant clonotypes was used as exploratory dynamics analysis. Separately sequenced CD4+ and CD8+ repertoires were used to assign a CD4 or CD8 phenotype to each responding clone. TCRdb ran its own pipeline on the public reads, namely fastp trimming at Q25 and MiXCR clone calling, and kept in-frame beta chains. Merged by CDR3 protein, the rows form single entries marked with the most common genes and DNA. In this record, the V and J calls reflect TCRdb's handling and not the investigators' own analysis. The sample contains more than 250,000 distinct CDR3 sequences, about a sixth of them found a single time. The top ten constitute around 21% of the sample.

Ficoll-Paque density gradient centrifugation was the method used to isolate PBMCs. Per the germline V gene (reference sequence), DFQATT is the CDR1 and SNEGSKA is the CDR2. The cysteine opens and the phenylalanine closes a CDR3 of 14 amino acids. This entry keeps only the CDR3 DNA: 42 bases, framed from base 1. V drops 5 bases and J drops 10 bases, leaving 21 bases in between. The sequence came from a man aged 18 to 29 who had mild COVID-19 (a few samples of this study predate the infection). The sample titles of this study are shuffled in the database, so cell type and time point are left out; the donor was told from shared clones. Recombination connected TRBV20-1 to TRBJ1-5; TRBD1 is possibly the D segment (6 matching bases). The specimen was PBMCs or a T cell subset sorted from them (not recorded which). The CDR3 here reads CSARKGVVIGPQHF. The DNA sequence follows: TGCAGTGCTCGGAAGGGGGTGGTCATCGGACCCCAGCATTTT.